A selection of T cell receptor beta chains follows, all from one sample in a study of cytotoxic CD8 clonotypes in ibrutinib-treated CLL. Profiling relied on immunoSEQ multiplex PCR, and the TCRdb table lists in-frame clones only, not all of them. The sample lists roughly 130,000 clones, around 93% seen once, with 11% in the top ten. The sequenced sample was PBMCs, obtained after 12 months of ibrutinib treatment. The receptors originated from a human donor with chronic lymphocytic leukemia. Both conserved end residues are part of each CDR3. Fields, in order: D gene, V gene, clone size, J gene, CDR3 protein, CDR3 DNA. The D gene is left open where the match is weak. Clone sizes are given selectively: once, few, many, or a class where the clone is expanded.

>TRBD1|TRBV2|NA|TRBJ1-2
CASIREVEGAYGYTF
TGTGCCAGCATTAGGGAGGTAGAGGGGGCCTATGGCTACACCTTC
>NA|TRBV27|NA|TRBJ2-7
CASSLGRVSEQYF
TGTGCCAGCAGTTTGGGCAGGGTGAGCGAGCAGTACTTC
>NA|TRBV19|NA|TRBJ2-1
CASSIGLASSYNEQFF
TGTGCCAGTAGCATCGGACTCGCCAGCTCCTACAATGAGCAGTTCTTC
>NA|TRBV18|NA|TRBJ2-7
CASTGSGYEQYF
TGTGCCAGTACAGGGTCGGGCTACGAGCAGTACTTC
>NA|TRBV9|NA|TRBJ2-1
CASSERGDYNEQFF
TGTGCCAGCAGCGAGAGGGGGGATTACAATGAGCAGTTCTTC
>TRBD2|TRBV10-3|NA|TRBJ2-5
CAISQGLAGVGTQYF
TGTGCCATCAGTCAGGGACTAGCGGGAGTCGGGACCCAGTACTTC
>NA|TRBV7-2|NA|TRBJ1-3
CASSRWGKSSGNTIYF
TGTGCCAGCAGCCGATGGGGGAAAAGCTCTGGAAACACCATATATTTT
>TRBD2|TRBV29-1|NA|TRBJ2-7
CSARLAGYEQYF
TGCAGCGCTAGACTAGCCGGCTACGAGCAGTACTTC
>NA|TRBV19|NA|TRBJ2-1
CASSIRAEDNEQFF
TGTGCCAGTAGTATCCGCGCGGAGGACAATGAGCAGTTCTTC
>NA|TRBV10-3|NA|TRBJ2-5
CAISATEQETQYF
TGTGCCATCAGTGCTACAGAACAAGAGACCCAGTACTTC
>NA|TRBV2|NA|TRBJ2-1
CASSAGSYNEQFF
TGTGCCAGCAGTGCTGGCTCCTACAATGAGCAGTTCTTC
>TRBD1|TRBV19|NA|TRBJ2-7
CASKPSPGQRSSYEQYF
TGTGCCAGCAAGCCGTCCCCGGGACAGCGAAGCTCCTACGAGCAGTACTTC
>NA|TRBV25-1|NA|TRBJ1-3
CASSEWVGSGNTIYF
TGTGCCAGCAGTGAATGGGTGGGCTCTGGAAACACCATATATTTT
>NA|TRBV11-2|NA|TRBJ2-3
CASSLDGSRDTQYF
TGTGCCAGCAGCTTGGACGGCTCGAGGGATACGCAGTATTTT
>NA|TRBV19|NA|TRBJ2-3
CASSIPGLSTDTQYF
TGTGCCAGTAGTATTCCCGGACTCAGCACAGATACGCAGTATTTT
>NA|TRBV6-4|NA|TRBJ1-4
CASRHREPNEKLFF
TGTGCCAGCAGGCACAGGGAACCTAATGAAAAACTGTTTTTT
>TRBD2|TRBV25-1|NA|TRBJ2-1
CASNLAGARNEQFF
TGTGCCAGCAACCTAGCGGGAGCACGCAATGAGCAGTTCTTC
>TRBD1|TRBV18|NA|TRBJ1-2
CASSPTGNYGYTF
TGTGCCAGCTCACCGACAGGGAACTATGGCTACACCTTC
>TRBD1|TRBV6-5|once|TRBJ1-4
CASSYSGTEREKLFF
TGTGCCAGCAGTTACTCGGGGACAGAACGGGAAAAACTGTTTTTT
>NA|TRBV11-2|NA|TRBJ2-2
CASSLTPGLQPHGELFF
TGTGCCAGCAGCCTGACCCCCGGACTTCAACCGCACGGGGAGCTGTTTTTT